The TCR beta chain described here comes from a study of long-term antiretroviral therapy in people with HIV. Overall study findings and caveats: Specimen acquisition occurred between the mid-2000s and the late 2010s, potentially under older ART regimens.

The immunoSEQ assay was v3.0, run at survey level. Only in-frame clones appear in the TCRdb table, and some are missing; sequencing was by immunoSEQ multiplex PCR. The sample consists of more than 15,000 clones, approximately 95% of them appearing once. Notes on this clone: What it binds is not known.

Every one of the participants with HIV received treatment in the United States. This TCR derives from a man aged 25 to 45 with HIV. The specimen was unsorted PBMCs, collected approximately 11 years after starting antiretroviral therapy.

In DNA form, the CDR3 reads TGTGCCAGCCGGACGCCCTATGGCTACACCTTC. It codes for CASRTPYGYTF. The gene calls are TRBV6-6 and TRBJ1-2; D is unclear. Germline CDR1 reads MNHNY; CDR2 reads SVGAGI (reference sequence). The V and J ends lost 8 bases and 4 bases respectively, with 8 bases between them. This CDR3 has 11 amino acids.